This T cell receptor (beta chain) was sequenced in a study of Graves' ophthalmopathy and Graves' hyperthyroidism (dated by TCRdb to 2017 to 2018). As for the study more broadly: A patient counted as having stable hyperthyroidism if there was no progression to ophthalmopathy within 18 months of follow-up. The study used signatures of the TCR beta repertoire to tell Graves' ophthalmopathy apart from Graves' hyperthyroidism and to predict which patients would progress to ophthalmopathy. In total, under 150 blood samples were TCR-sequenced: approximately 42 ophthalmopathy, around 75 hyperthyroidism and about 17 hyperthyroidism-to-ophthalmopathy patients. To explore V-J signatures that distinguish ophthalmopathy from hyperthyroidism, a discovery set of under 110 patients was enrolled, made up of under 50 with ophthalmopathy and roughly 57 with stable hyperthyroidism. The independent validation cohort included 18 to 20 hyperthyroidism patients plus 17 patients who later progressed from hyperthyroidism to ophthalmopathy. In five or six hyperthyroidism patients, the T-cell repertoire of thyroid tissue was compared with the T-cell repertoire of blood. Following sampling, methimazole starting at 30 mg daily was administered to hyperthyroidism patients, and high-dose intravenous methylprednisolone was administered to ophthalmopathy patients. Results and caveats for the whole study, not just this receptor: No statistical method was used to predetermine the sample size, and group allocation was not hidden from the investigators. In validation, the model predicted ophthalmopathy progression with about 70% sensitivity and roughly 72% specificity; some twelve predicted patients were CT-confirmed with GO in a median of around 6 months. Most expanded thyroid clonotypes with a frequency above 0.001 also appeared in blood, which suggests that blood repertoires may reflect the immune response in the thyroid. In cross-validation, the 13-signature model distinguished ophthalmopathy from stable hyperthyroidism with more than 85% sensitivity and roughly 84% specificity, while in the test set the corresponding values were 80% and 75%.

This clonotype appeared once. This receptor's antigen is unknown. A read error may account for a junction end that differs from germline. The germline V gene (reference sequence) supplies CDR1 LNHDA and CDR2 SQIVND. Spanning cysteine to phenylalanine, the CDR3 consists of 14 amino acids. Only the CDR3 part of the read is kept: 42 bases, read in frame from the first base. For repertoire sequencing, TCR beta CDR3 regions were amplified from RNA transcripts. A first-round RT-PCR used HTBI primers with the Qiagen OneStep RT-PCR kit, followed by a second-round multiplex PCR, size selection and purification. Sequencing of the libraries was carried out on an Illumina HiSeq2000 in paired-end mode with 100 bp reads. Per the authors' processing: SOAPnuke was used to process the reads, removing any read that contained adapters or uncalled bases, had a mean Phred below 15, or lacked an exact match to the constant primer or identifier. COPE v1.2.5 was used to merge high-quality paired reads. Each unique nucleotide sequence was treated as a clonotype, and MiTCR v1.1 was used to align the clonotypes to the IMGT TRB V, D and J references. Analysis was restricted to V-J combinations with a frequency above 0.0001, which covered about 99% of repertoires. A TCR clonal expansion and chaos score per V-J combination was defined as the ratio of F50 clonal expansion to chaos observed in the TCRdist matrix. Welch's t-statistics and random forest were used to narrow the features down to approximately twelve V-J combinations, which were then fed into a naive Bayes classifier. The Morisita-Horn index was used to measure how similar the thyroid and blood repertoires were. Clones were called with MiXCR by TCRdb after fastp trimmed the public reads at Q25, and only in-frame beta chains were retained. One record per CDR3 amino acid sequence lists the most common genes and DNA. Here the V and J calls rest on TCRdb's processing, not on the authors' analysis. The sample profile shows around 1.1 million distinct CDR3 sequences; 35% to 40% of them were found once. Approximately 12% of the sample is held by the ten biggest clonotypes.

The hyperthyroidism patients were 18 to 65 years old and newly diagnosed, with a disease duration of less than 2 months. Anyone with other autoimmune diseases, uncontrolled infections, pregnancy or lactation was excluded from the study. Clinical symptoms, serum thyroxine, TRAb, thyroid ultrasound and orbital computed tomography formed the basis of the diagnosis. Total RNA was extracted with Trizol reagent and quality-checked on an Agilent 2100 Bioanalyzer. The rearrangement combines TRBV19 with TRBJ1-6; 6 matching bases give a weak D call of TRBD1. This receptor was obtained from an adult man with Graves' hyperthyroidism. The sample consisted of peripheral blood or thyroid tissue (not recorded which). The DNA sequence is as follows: TGTGCCAGTAGCCCCGGGACATATAATTCACCCATCCACTTT. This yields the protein CASSPGTYNSPIHF.